The 28 T cell receptor beta chains reported below all come from one sample, sequenced in a study of T cell responses to AZD1222 COVID-19 vaccine (dated by TCRdb to 2020 to 2023). The library was produced with the immunoSEQ multiplex PCR assay. The immuneACCESS repertoire file appears here via TCRdb, limited to in-frame rearrangements. These files lack a portion of the clones; in checked studies, under half of the deficit traces to unresolved V genes, and the cause of the others is not known. In this sample the table shows 98,000 or so clones, approximately 89% of which occur a single time. Clones ranked in the top ten supply roughly 3% of the sample. According to the study, the label for this sample's time point signals: baseline before first vaccination. In light of the paper, this sample's treatment or condition label describes: meningococcal conjugate vaccine given as trial control. Source: peripheral blood, taken on day 0 of MenACWY control vaccination. The receptors stem from an adult in good health.

V is TRBV6-2 or TRBV6-3 and J is TRBJ2-7; D is unresolved. The ends were cut back, 4 bases at V and 0 bases at J, with 19 bases in the middle. CDR1 and CDR2 (germline): MNHEY, SVGEGT. The CDR3 is 17 residues long. The CDR3 protein is CASSSVRGRTSSYEQYF. As DNA, the CDR3 is TGTGCCAGCAGTTCAGTTCGAGGTCGAACGAGCTCCTACGAGCAGTACTTC.

V and J are TRBV27 and TRBJ2-1; 10 nucleotides line up with TRBD1. The germline gives CDR1 MNHEY, CDR2 SMNVEV (reference sequence). Germline trimming cut 9 bases from V and 7 bases from J; bases unmatched to any gene: 9. This CDR3 region has 14 residues. This CDR3 reads CASRTGGFENEQFF. The CDR3 DNA sequence: TGTGCCAGTCGGACAGGGGGGTTTGAGAATGAGCAGTTCTTC.

The chain combines TRBV14 with TRBJ1-1; D is uncertain. Looked up from germline, CDR1 is SGHDN and CDR2 is FVKESK. V was cut by 4 bases and J by 10 bases, with 16 bases left in between. The CDR3 totals 13 residues. In DNA, the CDR3 is TGTGCCAGCAGCCGAATCTCTTGGGAGGCAGCTTTCTTT. It codes for CASSRISWEAAFF.

V is TRBV2 and J is TRBJ1-4; D not certain. The length of the CDR3 is 14 residues. V shed 4 bases and J shed 0 bases, with 6 bases lying between them. CDR1 is SNHLY, CDR2 FYNNEI, per germline. CDR3 region: CASSVGTTNEKLFF. CDR3 nucleotides: TGTGCCAGCAGTGTGGGGACAACTAATGAAAAACTGTTTTTT.

This clone was found once. The chain combines TRBV24-1 with TRBJ1-1, with D perhaps matching TRBD1 (5 bases). With 9 bases removed from V and 0 bases from J, the gap between germline ends came to 22 bases. This CDR3 has 17 residues. Germline V gene lookup returns CDR1 KGHDR and CDR2 SFDVKD. Here the CDR3 reads CATVRYSGLGVNTEAFF. The CDR3 coding sequence is TGTGCCACCGTACGATATTCAGGGTTAGGGGTGAACACTGAAGCTTTCTTT.

This clone appeared many times. The chain recombines TRBV25-1 with TRBJ1-1; D gene uncertain. CDR3 length: 13 residues. V lost 1 base, J lost 4 bases, and 7 bases lay in between. Germline V gene sequence: CDR1 MGHDK, CDR2 SYGVNS. This CDR3 is CASSEFGSTEAFF. The CDR3 region has the DNA TGTGCCAGCAGTGAATTTGGTAGCACTGAAGCTTTCTTT.

The rearrangement uses TRBV18 and TRBJ2-3, with D unclear. CDR1 KGHSH and CDR2 LQKENI come from the germline V gene. This CDR3 has 14 residues. Trimming shortened V by 2 bases and J by 6 bases, and 12 bases separated the two germline ends. The CDR3 nucleotides read TGTGCCAGCTCACCAGGGATCAGCGTGGATACGCAGTATTTT. Translating it yields CASSPGISVDTQYF.

The chain recombines TRBV6-6 with TRBJ2-3; 9 bases line up with TRBD2. V shed 4 bases and J 1 base; nucleotides not matched to a gene: 0. The CDR3 is made up of 14 amino acids. Germline CDR1 and CDR2: MNHNY and SVGAGI (reference sequence). CDR3 bases: TGTGCCAGCAGTTCTAGCGGGGGCACAGATACGCAGTATTTT. Amino acid sequence: CASSSSGGTDTQYF.

V usage is TRBV5-4 and J usage is TRBJ1-1; TRBD1 matches 7 bases. The CDR3 runs to 16 residues. With 4 bases clipped from V and 0 bases from J, the junction kept 9 bases outside the gene matches. Germline V gene sequence: CDR1 SGHNT, CDR2 YYREEE (reference sequence). The CDR3 region has the DNA TGTGCCAGCAGCGAAATTGCAGGGGGGCTGAACACTGAAGCTTTCTTT. It codes for CASSEIAGGLNTEAFF. The full variable domain, in which reference TRBV5-4 and TRBJ1-1 provide the parts outside the CDR3, is ETGVTQSPTHLIKTRGQQVTLRCSSQSGHNTVSWYQQALGQGPQFIFQYYREEENGRGNFPPRFSGLQFPNYSSELNVNALELDDSALYLCASSEIAGGLNTEAFFGQGTRLTVV.

The V and J genes are TRBV27 and TRBJ2-2; 8 positions agree with TRBD2. This CDR3 spans 15 amino acids. The V and J ends lost 5 bases and 2 bases, in that order; junction bases with no gene match: 4. CDR1 is MNHEY and CDR2 is SMNVEV in the germline V gene (reference sequence). This CDR3 reads CASSPRGGNTGELFF. The CDR3 coding sequence is TGTGCCAGCAGTCCCCGGGGGGGAAACACCGGGGAGCTGTTTTTT.

This clone was seen a single time. The V and J genes are TRBV4-1 and TRBJ2-7, with D possibly TRBD1 on 5 matching bases. The CDR3 is 14 residues long. Germline V gene data show CDR1 as MGHRA and CDR2 as YSYEKL. V was shortened by 0 bases and J by 2 bases, with 8 bases between the two germline ends. The CDR3 DNA reads TGCGCCAGCAGCCAAGAGTCGGACACCTACGAGCAGTACTTC. It is translated as CASSQESDTYEQYF.

CDR3 protein: CASSEVEGSASTEAFF. CDR3 coding DNA: TGTGCCAGCAGTGAGGTAGAGGGTAGTGCGAGCACTGAAGCTTTCTTT. The V and J genes are TRBV6-1 and TRBJ1-1; no clear D. Germline CDR1 reads MNHNS; CDR2 reads SASEGT. The ends were cut back, 3 bases at V and 4 bases at J, with 18 bases in the middle. CDR3 length: 16 amino acids.

The chain links TRBV27 to TRBJ1-5; 8 positions match TRBD1. The CDR3 has 14 residues. V lost 3 bases and J lost 5; bases outside the gene matches: 3. The germline CDR1 and CDR2 sequences are MNHEY and SMNVEV (reference sequence). The chain's CDR3 is CASSFGQGDQPQHF. CDR3 bases: TGTGCCAGCAGTTTCGGACAGGGTGATCAGCCCCAGCATTTT.

The chain has TRBV7-2 and TRBJ2-5, with D maybe TRBD1 (6 bases). The ends were cut back, 1 base at V and 7 bases at J, with 10 bases in the middle. The CDR3 length is 13 residues. From germline, CDR1 is SGHTA and CDR2 FQGNSA. The DNA of the CDR3 is TGTGCCAGCAGCTTAGAAGGGGGTGGGACCCAGTACTTC. Its protein is CASSLEGGGTQYF.

The genes are TRBV15 and TRBJ2-2, with 9 bases aligning to TRBD1. This CDR3 has 17 amino acids. The J segment lost 5 bases and the V segment lost 2 bases, leaving 9 bases of the junction unmatched. Germline V CDR1 and CDR2: LNHNV, YYDKDF (reference sequence). DNA of the CDR3: TGTGCCACCAGCAGACCATCAGGGACAGGGCGAACCGGGGAGCTGTTTTTT. Amino acid sequence: CATSRPSGTGRTGELFF.

The rearrangement uses TRBV5-1 and TRBJ2-7, with TRBD1 matching 9 bases. The V gene end was trimmed by 0 bases and the J gene end by 4 bases; junction bases not matched to a gene: 2. CDR3 length: 14 residues. Germline V gives CDR1 SGHRS, CDR2 YFSETQ. The CDR3 loop is CASSLAGQGYEQYF. The CDR3 DNA sequence: TGCGCCAGCAGCTTGGCTGGACAGGGGTACGAGCAGTACTTC.

V gene TRBV10-2 combines with J gene TRBJ2-7; D is perhaps TRBD1 or TRBD2 (5 bases each). V was pared by 2 bases and J by 3 bases, with 5 bases between. The CDR3 is 12 amino acids. Germline-derived CDR1 and CDR2 are WSHSY and SAAADI. The CDR3 region is CASSEGGYEQYF. The CDR3 DNA follows: TGCGCCAGCAGTGAGGGGGGCTACGAGCAGTACTTC.

This clone was recorded once. The chain employs TRBV6-1 and TRBJ2-7; D gene uncertain. V was pared by 2 bases and J by 6 bases, with 5 bases between. This CDR3 contains 11 residues. The V gene's germline CDR1 is MNHNS and CDR2 SASEGT. The CDR3 DNA is TGTGCCAGCAGTGAATTTTCCGAGCAGTACTTC. This sequence encodes CASSEFSEQYF.

The chain links TRBV9 to TRBJ1-2, with D possibly TRBD1 on 6 matching bases. The CDR3 contains 14 residues. V was shortened by 0 bases and J by 2 bases, with 8 bases between the two germline ends. CDR1 is SGDLS, CDR2 YYNGEE, per germline. CDR3 in amino acids: CASSVGTGNYGYTF. The CDR3 DNA is TGTGCCAGCAGCGTAGGTACAGGGAACTATGGCTACACCTTC.

The V gene is TRBV4-1, the J gene TRBJ1-4; possibly TRBD1 for D (5 bases). The V end lost 4 bases, the J end lost 6 bases, and 18 bases lay between the germline ends. Germline CDR1 and CDR2: MGHRA and YSYEKL. The CDR3 is 16 residues long. CDR3 region: CASSLRAGLGDEKLFF. In nucleotides, the CDR3 is TGCGCCAGCAGCCTCCGAGCGGGGCTAGGGGATGAAAAACTGTTTTTT.

This chain uses TRBV7-2 with TRBJ1-5; tentatively, D is TRBD1 (6 bases). From germline, CDR1 is SGHTA and CDR2 FQGNSA. The CDR3 extends over 15 amino acids. Deletions cut 2 bases from V and 3 bases from J, with 11 bases between. CDR3 in DNA: TGTGCCAGCAGCTTATCGCCAGGGGCCAATCAGCCCCAGCATTTT. Residues: CASSLSPGANQPQHF. Together with reference TRBV7-2 and TRBJ1-5, the CDR3 gives the full variable domain: GAGVSQSPSNKVTEKGKDVELRCDPISGHTALYWYRQSLGQGLEFLIYFQGNSAPDKSGLPSDRFSAERTGGSVSTLTIQRTQQEDSAVYLCASSLSPGANQPQHFGDGTRLSIL.

The rearrangement joins TRBV6-2 or TRBV6-3 to TRBJ2-7; 8 positions match TRBD2. V was clipped by 4 bases and J by 2 bases; unmatched bases: 4. The CDR3 is 14 residues long. The germline gives CDR1 MNHEY, CDR2 SVGEGT. The CDR3 DNA is TGTGCCAGCAGTTGGTCGGGGGGGCCCTACGAGCAGTACTTC. This encodes CASSWSGGPYEQYF.

The chain combines TRBV28 with TRBJ2-1; weak D call: TRBD1 (5 bases). The CDR3 totals 13 residues. From germline, CDR1 is MDHEN and CDR2 SYDVKM. V gave up 6 bases and J gave up 6 bases, with 12 bases separating them. The CDR3 protein is CASSRTRSNEQFF. The CDR3 region has the DNA TGTGCCAGCAGCCGGACAAGGAGCAATGAGCAGTTCTTC.

This chain joins TRBV11-2 and TRBJ1-1, with D uncertain. Trimming cost V 5 bases and J 1 base, with 11 bases left between them. In germline, CDR1 is SGHAT, CDR2 FQNNGV. The CDR3 totals 14 residues. DNA of the CDR3: TGTGCCAGCAGCCCCGGGCGGGGGAACACTGAAGCTTTCTTT. Its protein is CASSPGRGNTEAFF.

The chain uses TRBV11-1 and TRBJ2-3, with TRBD1 identical over 7 bases. Germline lookup yields CDR1 SGHAT and CDR2 FQDESV (reference sequence). Trimming took 4 bases from V and 0 from J; bases not matched to a gene: 4. The length of the CDR3 is 15 residues. Here the CDR3 DNA reads TGTGCCAGCAGCTCAGGGACAGCTAGCACAGATACGCAGTATTTT. Its translation: CASSSGTASTDTQYF.

The rearrangement links TRBV9 to TRBJ2-3, with 8 bases aligning to TRBD2. J was trimmed by 5 bases and V by 5 bases; bases with no gene match: 10. This CDR3 has 15 amino acids. Germline loops: CDR1 SGDLS, CDR2 YYNGEE. As DNA, the CDR3 is TGTGCCAGCAGTCCTCGGGGGGGCCTTGAAGATACGCAGTATTTT. Protein product: CASSPRGGLEDTQYF.

The rearrangement uses TRBV2 and TRBJ2-2; the D gene is possibly TRBD2 (6 bases). The CDR3 loop spans 16 amino acids. Trimming took off 6 bases at V and 0 bases at J, with 14 bases between the two ends. CDR1 is SNHLY, CDR2 FYNNEI, per germline. Written as DNA, the CDR3 is TGTGCCAGCAGCCTGATGGGACTGCCGAACACCGGGGAGCTGTTTTTT. Translation gives CASSLMGLPNTGELFF.

This clone was seen only once. This chain links TRBV5-5 with TRBJ1-2; 8 nucleotides agree with TRBD1. This CDR3 has 14 amino acids. V shed 4 bases and J 8 bases; nucleotides not matched to a gene: 10. CDR1 SGHKS and CDR2 YYEKEE come from the germline V gene (reference sequence). CDR3 sequence: CASSLGQGRDGYTF. The DNA for the CDR3 is TGTGCCAGCAGCCTCGGACAGGGACGGGACGGCTACACCTTC.